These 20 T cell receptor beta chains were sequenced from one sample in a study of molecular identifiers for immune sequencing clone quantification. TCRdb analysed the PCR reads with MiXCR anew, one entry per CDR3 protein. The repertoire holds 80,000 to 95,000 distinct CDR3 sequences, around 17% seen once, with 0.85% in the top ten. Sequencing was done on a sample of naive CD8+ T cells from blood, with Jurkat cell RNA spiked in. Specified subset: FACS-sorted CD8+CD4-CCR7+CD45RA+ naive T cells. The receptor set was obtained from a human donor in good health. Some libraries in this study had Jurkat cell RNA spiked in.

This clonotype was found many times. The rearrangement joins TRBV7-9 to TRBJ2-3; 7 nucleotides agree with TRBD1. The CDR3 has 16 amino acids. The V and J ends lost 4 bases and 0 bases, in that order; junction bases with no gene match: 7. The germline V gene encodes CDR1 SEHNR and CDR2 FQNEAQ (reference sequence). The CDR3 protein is CASSWNRGYSTDTQYF. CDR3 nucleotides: TGTGCCAGCAGCTGGAACAGGGGCTATAGCACAGATACGCAGTATTTT.

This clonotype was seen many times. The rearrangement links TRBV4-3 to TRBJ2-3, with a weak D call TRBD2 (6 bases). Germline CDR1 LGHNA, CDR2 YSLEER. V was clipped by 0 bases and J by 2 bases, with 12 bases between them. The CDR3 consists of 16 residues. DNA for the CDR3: TGCGCCAGCAGCCAAGATGGGGCGGGGTCCACAGATACGCAGTATTTT. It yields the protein CASSQDGAGSTDTQYF.

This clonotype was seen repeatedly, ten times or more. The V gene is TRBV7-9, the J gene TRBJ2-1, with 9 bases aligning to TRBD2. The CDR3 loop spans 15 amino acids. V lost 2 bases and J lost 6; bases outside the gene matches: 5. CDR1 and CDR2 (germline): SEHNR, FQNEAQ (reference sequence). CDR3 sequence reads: CASSLILAGTNEQFF. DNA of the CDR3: TGTGCCAGCAGCTTAATACTAGCGGGTACCAATGAGCAGTTCTTC.

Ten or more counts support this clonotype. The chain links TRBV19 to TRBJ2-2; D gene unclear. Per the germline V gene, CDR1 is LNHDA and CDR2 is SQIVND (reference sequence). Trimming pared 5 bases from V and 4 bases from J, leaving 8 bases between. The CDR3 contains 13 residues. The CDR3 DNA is TGTGCCAGTAGTCCGAAGGTCACCGGGGAGCTGTTTTTT. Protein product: CASSPKVTGELFF.

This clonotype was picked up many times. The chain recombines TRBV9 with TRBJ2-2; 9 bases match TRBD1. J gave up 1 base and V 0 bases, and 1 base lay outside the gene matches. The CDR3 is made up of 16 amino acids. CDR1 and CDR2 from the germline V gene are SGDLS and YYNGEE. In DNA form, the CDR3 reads TGTGCCAGCAGCGTAGAGGACAGGGGGAACACCGGGGAGCTGTTTTTT. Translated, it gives CASSVEDRGNTGELFF.

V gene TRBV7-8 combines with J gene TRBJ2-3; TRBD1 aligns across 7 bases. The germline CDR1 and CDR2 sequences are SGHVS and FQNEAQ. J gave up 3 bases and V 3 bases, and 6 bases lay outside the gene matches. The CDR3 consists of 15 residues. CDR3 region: CASSLTGFGTDTQYF. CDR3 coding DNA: TGTGCCAGCAGCTTGACAGGGTTCGGGACAGATACGCAGTATTTT. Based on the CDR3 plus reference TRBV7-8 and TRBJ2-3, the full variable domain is GAGVSQSPRYKVAKRGQDVALRCDPISGHVSLFWYQQALGQGPEFLTYFQNEAQLDKSGLPSDRFFAERPEGSVSTLKIQRTQQEDSAVYLCASSLTGFGTDTQYFGPGTRLTVL.

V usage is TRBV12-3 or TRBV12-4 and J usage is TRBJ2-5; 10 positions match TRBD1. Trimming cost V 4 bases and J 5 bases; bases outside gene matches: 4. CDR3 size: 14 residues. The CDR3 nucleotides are TGTGCCAGCAGTTCCGGGACAGGGGATGAGACCCAGTACTTC. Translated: CASSSGTGDETQYF.

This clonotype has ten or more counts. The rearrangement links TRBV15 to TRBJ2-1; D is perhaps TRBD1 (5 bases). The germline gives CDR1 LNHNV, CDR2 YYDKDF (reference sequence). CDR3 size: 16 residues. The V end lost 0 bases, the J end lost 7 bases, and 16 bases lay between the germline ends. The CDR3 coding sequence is TGTGCCACCAGCAGAGATTGGCAGGGAACGGTTAATGAGCAGTTCTTC. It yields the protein CATSRDWQGTVNEQFF.

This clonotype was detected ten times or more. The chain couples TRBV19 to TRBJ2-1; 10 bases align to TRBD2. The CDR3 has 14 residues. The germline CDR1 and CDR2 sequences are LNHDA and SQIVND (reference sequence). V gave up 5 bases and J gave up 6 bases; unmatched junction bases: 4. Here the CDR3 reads CASSPLAGVNEQFF. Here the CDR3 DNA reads TGTGCCAGTAGTCCTCTAGCGGGAGTCAATGAGCAGTTCTTC.

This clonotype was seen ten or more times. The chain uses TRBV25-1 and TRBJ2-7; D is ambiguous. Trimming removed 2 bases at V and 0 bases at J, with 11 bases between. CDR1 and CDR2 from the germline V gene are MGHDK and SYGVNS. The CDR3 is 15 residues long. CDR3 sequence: CASSEPTSASYEQYF. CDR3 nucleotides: TGTGCCAGCAGTGAACCTACCTCCGCCTCCTACGAGCAGTACTTC.

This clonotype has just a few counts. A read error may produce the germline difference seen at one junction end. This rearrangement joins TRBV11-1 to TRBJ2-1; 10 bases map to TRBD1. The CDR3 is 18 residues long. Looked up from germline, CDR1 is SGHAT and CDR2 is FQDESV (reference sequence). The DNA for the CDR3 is TGTGCCAGTAGCTTAGTTCTGTCTCGACAGGGGGCTTACAATGAGCAGTTCTTC. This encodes CASSLVLSRQGAYNEQFF. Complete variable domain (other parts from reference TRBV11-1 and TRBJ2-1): EAEVAQSPRYKITEKSQAVAFWCDPISGHATLYWYRQILGQGPELLVQFQDESVVDDSQLPKDRFSAERLKGVDSTLKIQPAELGDSAMYLCASSLVLSRQGAYNEQFFGPGTRLTVL.

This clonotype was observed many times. Here the CDR3 reads CASSHRRDLTNEQFF. The CDR3 bases are TGCGCCAGCAGCCACCGACGGGACCTGACCAATGAGCAGTTCTTC. The chain couples TRBV4-3 to TRBJ2-1, with D tentatively TRBD1 or TRBD2 (5 bases each). CDR1 and CDR2 from the germline V gene are LGHNA and YSLEER. The V and J ends lost 3 bases and 6 bases respectively, with 15 bases between them. The CDR3 length is 15 residues.

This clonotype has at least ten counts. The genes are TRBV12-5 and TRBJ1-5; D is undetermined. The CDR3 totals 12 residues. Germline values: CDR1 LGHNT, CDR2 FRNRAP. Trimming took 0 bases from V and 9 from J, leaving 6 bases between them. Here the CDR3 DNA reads TGTGCTAGTGGTTTGGTCCGCCCGCCCCAGCATTTT. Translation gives CASGLVRPPQHF.

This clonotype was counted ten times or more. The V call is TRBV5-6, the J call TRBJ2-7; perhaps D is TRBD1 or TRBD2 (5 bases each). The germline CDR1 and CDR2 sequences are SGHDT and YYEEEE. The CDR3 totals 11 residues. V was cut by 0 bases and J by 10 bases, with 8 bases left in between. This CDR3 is CASSLGGDQYF. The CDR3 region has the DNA TGTGCCAGCAGCTTGGGAGGGGATCAGTACTTC.

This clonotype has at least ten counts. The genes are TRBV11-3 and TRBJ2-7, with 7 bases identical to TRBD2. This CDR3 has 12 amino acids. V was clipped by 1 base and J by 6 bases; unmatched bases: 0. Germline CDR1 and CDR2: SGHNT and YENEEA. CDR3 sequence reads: CASSLAGGEQYF. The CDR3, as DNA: TGTGCCAGCAGCTTAGCGGGGGGCGAGCAGTACTTC.

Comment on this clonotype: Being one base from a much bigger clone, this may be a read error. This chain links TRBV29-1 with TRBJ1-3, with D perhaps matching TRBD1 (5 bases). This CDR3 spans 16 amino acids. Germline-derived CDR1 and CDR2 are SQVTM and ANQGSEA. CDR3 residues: CSARGWAADSGNAIYF. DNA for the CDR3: TGCAGCGCCCGGGGGTGGGCGGCAGACTCTGGAAACGCCATATATTTT. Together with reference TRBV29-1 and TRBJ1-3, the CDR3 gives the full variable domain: SAVISQKPSRDICQRGTSLTIQCQVDSQVTMMFWYRQQPGQSLTLIATANQGSEATYESGFVIDKFPISRPNLTFSTLTVSNMSPEDSSIYLCSARGWAADSGNAIYFGEGSWLTVV.

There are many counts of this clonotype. The CDR3 DNA sequence: TGTGCCACACGCTGGGTAGCGGAGGGGGATACGCAGTATTTT. Protein sequence: CATRWVAEGDTQYF. The rearrangement uses TRBV6-6 and TRBJ2-3; perhaps TRBD2 as D (6 bases). The ends were cut back, 10 bases at V and 6 bases at J, with 20 bases in the middle. The CDR3 spans 14 residues. Germline CDR1 reads MNHNY; CDR2 reads SVGAGI (reference sequence).

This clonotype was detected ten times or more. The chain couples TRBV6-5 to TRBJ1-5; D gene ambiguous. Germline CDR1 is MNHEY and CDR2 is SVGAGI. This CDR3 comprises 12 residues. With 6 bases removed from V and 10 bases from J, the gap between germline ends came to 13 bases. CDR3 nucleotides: TGTGCCAGCAGCGCAAGAGGCCTTCCCCAGCATTTT. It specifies CASSARGLPQHF.

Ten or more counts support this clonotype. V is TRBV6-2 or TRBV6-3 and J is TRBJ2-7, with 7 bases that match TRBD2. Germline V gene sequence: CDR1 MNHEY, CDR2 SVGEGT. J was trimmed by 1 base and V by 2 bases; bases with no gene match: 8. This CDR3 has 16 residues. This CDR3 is CASSYGGAGPSYEQYF. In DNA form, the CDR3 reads TGTGCCAGCAGTTACGGTGGAGCGGGACCTTCCTACGAGCAGTACTTC.

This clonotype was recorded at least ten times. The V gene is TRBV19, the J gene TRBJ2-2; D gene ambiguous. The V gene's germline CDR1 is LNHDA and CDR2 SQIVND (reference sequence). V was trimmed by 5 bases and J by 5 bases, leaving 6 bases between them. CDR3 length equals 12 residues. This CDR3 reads CASSPATGELFF. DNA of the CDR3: TGTGCCAGTAGTCCCGCGACCGGGGAGCTGTTTTTT.